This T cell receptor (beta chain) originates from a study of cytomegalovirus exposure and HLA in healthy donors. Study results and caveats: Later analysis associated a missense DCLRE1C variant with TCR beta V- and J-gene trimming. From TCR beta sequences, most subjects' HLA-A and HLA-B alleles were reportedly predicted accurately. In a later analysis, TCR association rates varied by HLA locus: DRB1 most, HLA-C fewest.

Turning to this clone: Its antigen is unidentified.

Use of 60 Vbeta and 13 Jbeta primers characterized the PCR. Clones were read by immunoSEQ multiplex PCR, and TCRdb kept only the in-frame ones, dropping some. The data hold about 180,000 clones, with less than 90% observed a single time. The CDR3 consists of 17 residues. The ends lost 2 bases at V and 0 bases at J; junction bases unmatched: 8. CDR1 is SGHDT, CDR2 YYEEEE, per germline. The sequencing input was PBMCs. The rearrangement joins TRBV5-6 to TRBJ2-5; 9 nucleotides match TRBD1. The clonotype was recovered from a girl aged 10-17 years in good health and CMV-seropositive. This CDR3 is CASSFGQGRLYQETQYF. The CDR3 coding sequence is TGTGCCAGCAGCTTCGGACAGGGGCGATTGTACCAAGAGACCCAGTACTTC.